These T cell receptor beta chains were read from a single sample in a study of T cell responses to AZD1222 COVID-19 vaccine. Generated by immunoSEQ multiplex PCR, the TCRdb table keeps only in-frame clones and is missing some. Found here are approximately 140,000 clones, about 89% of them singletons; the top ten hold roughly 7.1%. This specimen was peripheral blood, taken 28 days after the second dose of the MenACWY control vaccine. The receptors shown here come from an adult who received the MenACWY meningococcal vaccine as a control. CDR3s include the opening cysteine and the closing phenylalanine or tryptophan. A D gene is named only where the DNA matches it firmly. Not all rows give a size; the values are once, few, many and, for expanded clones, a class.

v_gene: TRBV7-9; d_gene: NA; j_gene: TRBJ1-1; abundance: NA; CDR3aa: CASSLMGSLTEAFF; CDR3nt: TGTGCCAGCAGCTTGATGGGGTCCCTCACTGAAGCTTTCTTT
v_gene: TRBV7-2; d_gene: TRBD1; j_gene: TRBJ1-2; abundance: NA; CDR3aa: CASRATGGTGYTF; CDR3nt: TGTGCCAGCAGGGCGACAGGGGGCACTGGCTACACCTTC
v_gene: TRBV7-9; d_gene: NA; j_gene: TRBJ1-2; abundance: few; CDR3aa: CASSLGRVGGVHGYTF; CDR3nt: TGTGCCAGCAGCTTAGGCCGGGTTGGGGGTGTCCATGGCTACACCTTC
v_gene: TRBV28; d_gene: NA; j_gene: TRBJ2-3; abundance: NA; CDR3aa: CASSLSLGWTDTQYF; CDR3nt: TGTGCCAGCAGTTTAAGTTTGGGGTGGACCGATACGCAGTATTTT
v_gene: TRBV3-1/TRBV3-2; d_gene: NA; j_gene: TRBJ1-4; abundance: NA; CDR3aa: CASSQRSGTPGGNEKLFF; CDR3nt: TGTGCCAGCAGCCAAAGATCAGGGACGCCCGGTGGGAATGAAAAACTGTTTTTT
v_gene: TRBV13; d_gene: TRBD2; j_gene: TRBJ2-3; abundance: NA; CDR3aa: CASSNSGTSLLGTQYF; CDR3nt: TGTGCCAGCAGCAATTCCGGGACTAGCTTGTTGGGTACGCAGTATTTT
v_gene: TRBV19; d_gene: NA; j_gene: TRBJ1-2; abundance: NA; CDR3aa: CASSNSETFGYTF; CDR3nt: TGTGCCAGTAGTAACAGCGAGACCTTTGGCTACACCTTC
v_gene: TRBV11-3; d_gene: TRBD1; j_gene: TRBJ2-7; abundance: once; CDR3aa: CASSPPWDSHYEQYF; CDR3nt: TGTGCCAGCAGCCCTCCTTGGGACAGCCACTACGAGCAGTACTTC
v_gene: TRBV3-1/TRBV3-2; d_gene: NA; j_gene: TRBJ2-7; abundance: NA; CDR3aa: CASSQAGHEQYF; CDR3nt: TGTGCCAGCAGCCAAGCCGGCCACGAGCAGTACTTC
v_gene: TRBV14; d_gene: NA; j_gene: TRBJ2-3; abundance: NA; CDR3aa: CASSPGHNTQYF; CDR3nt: TGTGCCAGCAGCCCGGGACACAATACGCAGTATTTT
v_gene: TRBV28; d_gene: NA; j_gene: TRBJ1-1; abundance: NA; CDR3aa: CASSWRTEAFF; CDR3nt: TGTGCCAGCAGTTGGAGGACTGAAGCTTTCTTT
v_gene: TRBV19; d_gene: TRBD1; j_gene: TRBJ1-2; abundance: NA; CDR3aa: CASSTQGAGYGYTF; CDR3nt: TGTGCCAGTAGTACCCAGGGGGCAGGGTATGGCTACACCTTC
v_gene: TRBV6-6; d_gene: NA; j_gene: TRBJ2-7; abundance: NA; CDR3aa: CASSYSSHSSYEQYF; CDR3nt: TGTGCCAGCAGTTACTCGAGTCACAGCTCCTACGAGCAGTACTTC
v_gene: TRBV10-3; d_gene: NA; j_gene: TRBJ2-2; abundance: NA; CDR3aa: CAISESPGGITGELFF; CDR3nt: TGTGCCATCAGTGAGTCGCCGGGGGGCATCACCGGGGAGCTGTTTTTT
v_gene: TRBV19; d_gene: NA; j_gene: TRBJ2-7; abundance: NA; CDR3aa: CARLGRKDFEQYF; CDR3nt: TGTGCCAGACTCGGACGGAAGGATTTCGAGCAGTACTTC
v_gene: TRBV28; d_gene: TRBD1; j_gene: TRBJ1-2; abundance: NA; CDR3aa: CASRDSGSRYGYTF; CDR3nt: TGTGCCAGCCGGGACAGCGGGTCCCGGTATGGCTACACCTTC
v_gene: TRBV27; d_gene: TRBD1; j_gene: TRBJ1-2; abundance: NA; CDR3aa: CARGRDRNYGYTF; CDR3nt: TGTGCCAGGGGCCGGGACAGGAACTATGGCTACACCTTC
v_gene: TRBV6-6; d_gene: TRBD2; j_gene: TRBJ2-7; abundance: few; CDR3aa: CASSPSGYEQYF; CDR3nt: TGTGCCAGCAGCCCTAGCGGCTACGAGCAGTACTTC
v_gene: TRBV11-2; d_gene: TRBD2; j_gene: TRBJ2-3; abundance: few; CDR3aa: CAAESGITDTQYF; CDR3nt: TGTGCCGCGGAGAGCGGGATCACAGATACGCAGTATTTT
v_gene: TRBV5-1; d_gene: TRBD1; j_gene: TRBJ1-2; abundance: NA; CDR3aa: CASSPGTGDGYTF; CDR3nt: TGCGCCAGCAGCCCGGGGACAGGGGATGGCTACACCTTC
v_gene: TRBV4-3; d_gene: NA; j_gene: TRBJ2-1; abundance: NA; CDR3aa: CASSGTVRGNEQFF; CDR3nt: TGCGCCAGCAGTGGGACCGTCCGGGGCAATGAGCAGTTCTTC
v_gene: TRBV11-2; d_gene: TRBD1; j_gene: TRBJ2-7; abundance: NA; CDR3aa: CASSIGQVGEQYF; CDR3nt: TGTGCCAGCAGCATCGGACAGGTTGGCGAGCAGTACTTC
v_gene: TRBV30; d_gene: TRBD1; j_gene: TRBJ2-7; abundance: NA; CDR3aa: CAVGGQGYYEQYF; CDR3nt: TGTGCAGTTGGGGGACAGGGCTACTACGAGCAGTACTTC
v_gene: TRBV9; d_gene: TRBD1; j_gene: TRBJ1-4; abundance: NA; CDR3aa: CASSTGGSEKLFF; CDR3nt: TGTGCCAGCAGTACAGGGGGGAGTGAAAAACTGTTTTTT
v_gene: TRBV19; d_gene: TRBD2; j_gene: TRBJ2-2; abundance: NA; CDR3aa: CATQELAGALVAGELFF; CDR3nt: TGTGCCACACAAGAGCTAGCGGGAGCGTTGGTAGCCGGGGAGCTGTTTTTT
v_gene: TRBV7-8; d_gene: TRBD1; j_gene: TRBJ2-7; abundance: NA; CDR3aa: CASSFRTGGSFGQYF; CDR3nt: TGTGCCAGCAGCTTCCGGACAGGGGGCTCTTTCGGGCAGTACTTC
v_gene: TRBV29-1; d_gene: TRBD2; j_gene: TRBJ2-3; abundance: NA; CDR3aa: CSVVGTSGSTDTQYF; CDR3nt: TGCAGCGTTGTAGGGACTAGCGGGAGCACAGATACGCAGTATTTT
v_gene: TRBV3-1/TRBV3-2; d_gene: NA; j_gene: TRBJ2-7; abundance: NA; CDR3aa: CASSQEGFSLYEQYF; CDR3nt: TGTGCCAGCAGCCAAGAGGGATTTTCTCTGTACGAGCAGTACTTC
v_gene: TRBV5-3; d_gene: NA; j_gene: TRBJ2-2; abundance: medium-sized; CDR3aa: CARSFQQANTGELFF; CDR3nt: TGTGCCAGAAGCTTTCAACAGGCGAACACCGGGGAGCTGTTTTTT
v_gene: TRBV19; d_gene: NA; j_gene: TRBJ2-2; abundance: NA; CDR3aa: CASSIDQRPNTGELFF; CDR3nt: TGTGCCAGTAGTATAGATCAGAGGCCGAACACCGGGGAGCTGTTTTTT
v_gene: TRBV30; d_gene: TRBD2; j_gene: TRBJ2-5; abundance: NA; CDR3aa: CAWSRGLAGEETQYF; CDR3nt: TGTGCCTGGAGTAGGGGGTTAGCGGGAGAAGAGACCCAGTACTTC
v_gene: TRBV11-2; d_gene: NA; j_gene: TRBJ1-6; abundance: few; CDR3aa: CASSASSAGIGSPLHF; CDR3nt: TGTGCCAGCAGCGCCTCCTCGGCAGGGATCGGTTCACCCCTCCACTTT
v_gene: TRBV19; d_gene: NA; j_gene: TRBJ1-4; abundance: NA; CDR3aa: CASSIIATNEKLFF; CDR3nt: TGTGCCAGTAGTATTATTGCAACTAATGAAAAACTGTTTTTT
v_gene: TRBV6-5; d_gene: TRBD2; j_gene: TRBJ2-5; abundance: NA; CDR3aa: CASRREGRETQYF; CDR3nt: TGTGCCAGCAGACGGGAGGGCCGGGAGACCCAGTACTTC
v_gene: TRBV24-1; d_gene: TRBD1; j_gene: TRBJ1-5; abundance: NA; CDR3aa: CATSDRDKGADQPQHF; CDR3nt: TGTGCCACCAGTGACAGGGATAAGGGGGCCGATCAGCCCCAGCATTTT
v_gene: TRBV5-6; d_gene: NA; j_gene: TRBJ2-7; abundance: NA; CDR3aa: CASSLVAILSYEQYF; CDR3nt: TGTGCCAGCAGCTTGGTGGCAATACTCTCCTACGAGCAGTACTTC
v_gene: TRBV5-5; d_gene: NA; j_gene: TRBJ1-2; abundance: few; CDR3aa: CASSFGGALGYGYTF; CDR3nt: TGTGCCAGCAGCTTTGGGGGGGCCCTAGGCTATGGCTACACCTTC
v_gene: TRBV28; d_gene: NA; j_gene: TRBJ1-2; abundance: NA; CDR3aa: CASSLPASAGYGYTF; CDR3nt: TGTGCCAGCAGCCTCCCCGCCTCAGCGGGCTATGGCTACACCTTC
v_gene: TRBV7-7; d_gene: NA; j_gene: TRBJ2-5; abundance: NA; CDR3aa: CASSVAPGRVQETQYF; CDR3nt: TGTGCCAGCAGCGTAGCCCCCGGCAGGGTACAAGAGACCCAGTACTTC
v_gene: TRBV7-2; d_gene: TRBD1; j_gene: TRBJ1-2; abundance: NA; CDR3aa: CASSVGTGEYGYTF; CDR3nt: TGTGCCAGCAGCGTAGGGACAGGGGAATATGGCTACACCTTC
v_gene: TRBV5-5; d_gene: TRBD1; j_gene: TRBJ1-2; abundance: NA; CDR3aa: CASSWGQPPGGYTF; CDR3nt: TGTGCCAGCAGCTGGGGACAGCCCCCCGGTGGCTACACCTTC
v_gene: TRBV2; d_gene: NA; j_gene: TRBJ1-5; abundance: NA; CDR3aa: CASSATGTASNQPQHF; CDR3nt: TGTGCCAGCAGTGCTACCGGGACCGCCAGCAATCAGCCCCAGCATTTT
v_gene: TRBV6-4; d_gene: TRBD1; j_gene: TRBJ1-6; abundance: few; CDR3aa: CASRDRENSPLHF; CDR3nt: TGTGCCAGCCGGGACAGGGAAAATTCACCCCTCCACTTT
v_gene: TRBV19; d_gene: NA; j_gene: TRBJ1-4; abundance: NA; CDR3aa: CASSSRGSANEKLFF; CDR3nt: TGTGCCAGTAGTTCCCGCGGGTCGGCTAATGAAAAACTGTTTTTT
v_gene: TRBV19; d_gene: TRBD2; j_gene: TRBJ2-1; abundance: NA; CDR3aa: CASSIHSGRYSEQFF; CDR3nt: TGTGCCAGTAGTATTCATAGCGGGAGATACAGTGAGCAGTTCTTC
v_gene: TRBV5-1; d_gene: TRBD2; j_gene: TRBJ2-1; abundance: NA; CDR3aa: CASSPTSAGEQFF; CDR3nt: TGCGCCAGCAGCCCGACTAGCGCCGGCGAGCAGTTCTTC
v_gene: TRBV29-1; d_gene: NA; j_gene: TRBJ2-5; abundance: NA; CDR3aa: CSVDGDVIGTQYF; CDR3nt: TGCAGCGTTGACGGGGACGTTATTGGGACCCAGTACTTC
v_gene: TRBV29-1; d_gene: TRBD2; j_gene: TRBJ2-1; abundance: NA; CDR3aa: CSVVELAGTPENEQFF; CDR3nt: TGCAGCGTTGTAGAATTAGCGGGGACTCCGGAAAATGAGCAGTTCTTC
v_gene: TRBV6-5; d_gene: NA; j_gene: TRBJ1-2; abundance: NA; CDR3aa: CASMRAGTNYGYTF; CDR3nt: TGTGCCAGCATGAGGGCCGGTACTAACTATGGCTACACCTTC
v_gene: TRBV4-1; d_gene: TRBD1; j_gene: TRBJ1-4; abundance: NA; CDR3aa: CASSQDSEGARTNEKLFF; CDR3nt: TGCGCCAGCAGCCAAGATTCGGAGGGGGCGAGGACTAATGAAAAACTGTTTTTT
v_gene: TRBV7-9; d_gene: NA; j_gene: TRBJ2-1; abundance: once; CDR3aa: CASSLGSGELYNEQFF; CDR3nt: TGTGCCAGCAGCTTAGGGTCCGGCGAGCTCTACAATGAGCAGTTCTTC
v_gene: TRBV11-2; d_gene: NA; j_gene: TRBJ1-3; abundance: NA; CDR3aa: CASSVPGPTIYF; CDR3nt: TGTGCCAGCAGCGTCCCCGGCCCCACCATATATTTT